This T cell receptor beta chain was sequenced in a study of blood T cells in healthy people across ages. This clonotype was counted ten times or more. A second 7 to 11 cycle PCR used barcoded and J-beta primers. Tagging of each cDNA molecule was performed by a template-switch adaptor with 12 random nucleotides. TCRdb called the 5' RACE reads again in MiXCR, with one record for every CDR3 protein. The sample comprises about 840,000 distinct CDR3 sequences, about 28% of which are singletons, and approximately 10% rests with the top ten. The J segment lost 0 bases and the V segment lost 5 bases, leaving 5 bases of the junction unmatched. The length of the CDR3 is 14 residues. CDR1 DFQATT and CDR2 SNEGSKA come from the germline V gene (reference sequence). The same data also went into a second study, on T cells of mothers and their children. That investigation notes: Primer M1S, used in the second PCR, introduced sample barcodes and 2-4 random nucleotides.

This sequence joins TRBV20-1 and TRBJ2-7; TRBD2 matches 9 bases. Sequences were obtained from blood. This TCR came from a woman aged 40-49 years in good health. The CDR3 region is CSAPKRGVSYEQYF. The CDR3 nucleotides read TGCAGTGCTCCCAAGCGGGGGGTCTCCTACGAGCAGTACTTC.